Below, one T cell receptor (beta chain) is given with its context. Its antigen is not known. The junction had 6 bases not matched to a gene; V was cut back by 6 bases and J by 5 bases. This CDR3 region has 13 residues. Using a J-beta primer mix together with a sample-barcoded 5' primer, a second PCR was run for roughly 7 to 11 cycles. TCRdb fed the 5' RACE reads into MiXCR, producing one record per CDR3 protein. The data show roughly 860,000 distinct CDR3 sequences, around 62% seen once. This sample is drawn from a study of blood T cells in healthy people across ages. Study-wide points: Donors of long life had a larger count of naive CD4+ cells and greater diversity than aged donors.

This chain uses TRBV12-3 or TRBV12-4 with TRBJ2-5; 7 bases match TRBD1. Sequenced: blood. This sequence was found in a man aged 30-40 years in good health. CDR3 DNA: TGTGCCAGCAGCGACAGGGACGGGGAGACCCAGTACTTC. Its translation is CASSDRDGETQYF.